Listed here is a single TCR beta chain. This clone was seen many times. Its antigen target is currently unknown. The read is 3 residues too short to cover the CDR3 end, so that end is filled in from the germline J gene. The data belong to a study of T cell clonality in common variable immunodeficiency (dated by TCRdb to about 2015). Study-level results and caveats: Correlations between repertoire features and clinical complications were limited by patient heterogeneity within the CVID cohort. CVID subjects shared fewer TCRbeta clones with each other than healthy controls did (p < 0.0001). CVID TCRbeta sequences reportedly showed fewer deletions and N-nucleotide insertions and lacked highly modified clones with 13 or more V deletions. Despite equal DNA input, controls averaged around 80,000 unique sequences per sample versus about 32,000 in CVID samples. Compared with healthy controls, CVID subjects showed increased TCRbeta clonality (t-test p = 0.018), a feature most characteristic of about a third of subjects. The authors noted that sequencing repertoires of T cell subpopulations would be needed to clarify what caused the increased clonality in CVID.

Equivalent amounts of genomic DNA from CVID and control samples were used as sequencing input. For every sample, a 60 bp segment covering the rearranged TCRbeta CDR3 region was amplified and then sequenced. TCRbeta amplification used the immunoSEQ assay, a bias-corrected multiplex PCR with high-throughput sequencing. On the authors' methods: Every unique nucleotide sequence counted as a clone and was annotated with V, D and J genes, copy number and frequency. Sequences were labeled productive if in frame, and non-productive if out of frame or containing stop codons. As previously described, clonality was computed from Shannon's entropy. The predicted amino acid sequences of productive clones were used to derive mean CDR3 Kyte-Doolittle hydropathy. Scaled V gene usage was hierarchically clustered using Manhattan distance and complete linkage with the R hclust function. To assess clone sharing by CDR3 amino acid sequence, 12 repertoires per group were resampled over 100 rounds. The repertoires were searched for approximately 70 published EBV-specific TCRbeta sequences and a few hundred published CMV-specific TCRbeta sequences. After a couple of CVID samples that produced fewer than 10,000 sequences were dropped from the analysis, some 43 CVID repertoires remained. Not all clones reach the TCRdb copy of this immuneACCESS table, which keeps in-frame sequences only. Checked studies attribute under half of the gap to unresolved V genes and leave the rest unexplained. That table furnishes V, J and clone size, whereas the DNA furnished D and trimming. This sample is represented by around 57,000 clones, with no singletons among them. 3% to 3.5% of the sample is in the top ten clones.

V drops 5 bases and J drops 5 bases, leaving 12 bases in between. The CDR3 holds 13 amino acids from the cysteine to the phenylalanine. The 30 bases shown cover part of the CDR3, and their frame starts at base 1. CDR1 and CDR2 are drawn from the germline V gene: SGHAT, FQNNGV. Most CVID patients and most healthy controls were of Caucasian heritage. Heparinized peripheral whole blood samples of roughly 5 to 9 ml were obtained from each donor. Genomic DNA from adults with common variable immune deficiency (CVID) and from healthy adult controls was used to sequence TCRbeta CDR3 repertoires. The control group comprised some 22 healthy adult volunteers, some 12 female and around ten male, aged about 23 to 75 years with a mean age of 34. To isolate peripheral blood mononuclear cells, diluted blood was subjected to density centrifugation over Hypaque 1077 or Ficoll-Paque. Genomic DNA was extracted from unsorted mononuclear cells by Qiagen column purification or by a centrifugation-based method.

The chain is made from TRBV11-2 and TRBJ2-5; tentative D gene TRBD1, with 5 bases matching. The sequenced material came from peripheral blood mononuclear cells. The sequence derives from a person between 18 and 69 years old in good health. CDR3 protein: CASSHTGTETQYF. Partial CDR3 DNA: TGTGCCAGCAGCCATACAGGCACGGAGACC. Beyond the CDR3, the reference TRBV11-2 and TRBJ2-5 genes provide the residues; the full variable domain reads: EAGVAQSPRYKIIEKRQSVAFWCNPISGHATLYWYQQILGQGPKLLIQFQNNGVVDDSQLPKDRFSAERLKGVDSTLKIQPAKLEDSAVYLCASSHTGTETQYFGPGTRLLVL.